What follows are 20 T cell receptor beta chains derived from one specimen sequenced in a study of cytomegalovirus exposure and HLA in healthy donors. In the PCR, 60 Vbeta and 13 Jbeta primers were used. Profiled with immunoSEQ multiplex PCR; TCRdb holds only in-frame clones, not every one. The data contain about 140,000 clones, 72% of them singletons. What was sequenced was PBMCs. Every receptor here comes from a man in his forties or fifties in good health and CMV-seronegative.

This chain connects TRBV11-3 to TRBJ1-2, with D maybe TRBD1 (6 bases). The CDR3 consists of 15 residues. CDR1 is SGHNT, CDR2 YENEEA, per germline. The germline V and J ends were trimmed by 5 bases and 3 bases, with 16 bases remaining between them. CDR3 residues: CASSPPTGGDYGYTF. The CDR3, as DNA: TGTGCCAGCAGCCCCCCGACAGGTGGGGACTATGGCTACACCTTC.

This clone was seen only once. CDR3 region: CASSWWRSTDTQYF. CDR3 DNA sequence: TGCGCCAGCAGCTGGTGGAGGAGCACAGATACGCAGTATTTT. This rearrangement joins TRBV5-1 to TRBJ2-3; D perhaps matches TRBD2 (5 bases). Germline CDR1 SGHRS, CDR2 YFSETQ. This CDR3 has 14 residues. Deletions cut 3 bases from V and 0 bases from J, with 8 bases between.

The V gene is TRBV7-6, the J gene TRBJ1-1; TRBD1 might be the D (5 bases). The CDR3 is made up of 13 amino acids. Trimming shortened V by 1 base and J by 5 bases, and 8 bases separated the two germline ends. Germline CDR1 is SGHVS and CDR2 is FNYEAQ. Here the CDR3 reads CASSLDAGTEAFF. DNA of the CDR3: TGTGCCAGCAGCTTAGATGCAGGGACTGAAGCTTTCTTT. The full variable domain, in which reference TRBV7-6 and TRBJ1-1 provide the parts outside the CDR3, is GAGVSQSPRYKVTKRGQDVALRCDPISGHVSLYWYRQALGQGPEFLTYFNYEAQQDKSGLPNDRFSAERPEGSISTLTIQRTEQRDSAMYRCASSLDAGTEAFFGQGTRLTVV.

The V gene is TRBV7-9, the J gene TRBJ2-7; 9 positions agree with TRBD2. Per the germline V gene, CDR1 is SEHNR and CDR2 is FQNEAQ (reference sequence). This CDR3 contains 15 residues. V was clipped by 5 bases and J by 0 bases; unmatched bases: 5. The CDR3 region is CASSRLADISYEQYF. CDR3 nucleotides: TGTGCCAGCAGCCGACTAGCGGATATCTCCTACGAGCAGTACTTC.

This clone has just a few counts. The chain uses TRBV29-1 and TRBJ1-1; 8 nucleotides line up with TRBD1. V gave up 7 bases and J gave up 4 bases; unmatched junction bases: 5. Looked up from germline, CDR1 is SQVTM and CDR2 is ANQGSEA. This CDR3 comprises 12 residues. CDR3 nucleotides: TGCAGCGCTCATACAGGGGGCACTGAAGCTTTCTTT. Residues: CSAHTGGTEAFF.

This rearrangement joins TRBV6-6 to TRBJ1-5; no firm D call. The V and J ends lost 5 bases and 2 bases respectively, with 10 bases between them. CDR1 and CDR2 (germline): MNHNY, SVGAGI (reference sequence). CDR3 length: 14 amino acids. The chain's CDR3 is CASSPAEGNQPQHF. As DNA, the CDR3 is TGTGCCAGCAGTCCGGCGGAGGGCAATCAGCCCCAGCATTTT.

The J gene is TRBJ1-1, the V gene TRBV7-6, with D tentatively TRBD1 (6 bases). The ends were cut back, 5 bases at V and 8 bases at J, with 18 bases in the middle. Looked up from germline, CDR1 is SGHVS and CDR2 is FNYEAQ. The CDR3 runs 14 residues. CDR3 amino acids: CASSLYTGHSEAFF. The CDR3 DNA follows: TGTGCCAGCAGCCTCTATACGGGACACTCGGAAGCTTTCTTT.

The chain recombines TRBV4-3 with TRBJ2-7; tentative D call: TRBD1 (6 bases). The germline gives CDR1 LGHNA, CDR2 YSLEER. The CDR3 sequence is 18 residues long. Trimming cost V 4 bases and J 0 bases, with 22 bases left between them. Here the CDR3 DNA reads TGCGCCAGCAGCCCTCAAAAGTTACAGGGATATAACTCCTACGAGCAGTACTTC. This translates into CASSPQKLQGYNSYEQYF.

V gene TRBV9 combines with J gene TRBJ2-1, with TRBD2 identical over 7 bases. Unmatched junction bases numbered 16, after V lost 4 bases and J lost 0 bases. The CDR3 sequence is 19 residues long. Germline CDR1 is SGDLS and CDR2 is YYNGEE. The CDR3 region is CASSSSPRGTTSSYNEQFF. The CDR3 nucleotides read TGTGCCAGCAGCTCCTCCCCGCGGGGGACTACGAGCTCCTACAATGAGCAGTTCTTC.

The genes are TRBV6-5 and TRBJ2-1; unclear D gene. The CDR3 extends over 12 amino acids. Germline CDR1 is MNHEY and CDR2 is SVGAGI. Trimming removed 2 bases from V and 7 bases from J, with 6 bases in between. CDR3 DNA: TGTGCCAGCAGTTACAACCGGAATGAGCAGTTCTTC. The encoded protein is CASSYNRNEQFF.

Comments on this clone: Compared with germline, one end of the junction differs, possibly owing to a read error. Here the CDR3 DNA reads TGTGCCAGCAGCAGAACACCGACGACTAGCGGGAACGCCGGGGAGCTGTTTTTT. The encoded protein is CASSRTPTTSGNAGELFF. The gene calls are TRBV2 and TRBJ2-2; 11 positions match TRBD2. Germline CDR1 SNHLY, CDR2 FYNNEI. CDR3 length equals 18 residues.

V usage is TRBV5-6 and J usage is TRBJ2-3; possible D gene TRBD2, 5 bases. The CDR3 is 19 residues long. Per the germline V gene, CDR1 is SGHDT and CDR2 is YYEEEE. V lost 0 bases and J lost 0, with 20 bases in between. The CDR3 coding sequence is TGTGCCAGCAGCTTGGTCGGTAGCGTGGGAACACTTAGCACAGATACGCAGTATTTT. It encodes CASSLVGSVGTLSTDTQYF.

This clone has just a few counts. This chain connects TRBV18 to TRBJ2-2; 7 positions match TRBD1. The CDR3 totals 14 residues. The V and J ends lost 3 bases and 7 bases, in that order; junction bases with no gene match: 5. Germline CDR1 KGHSH, CDR2 LQKENI. The CDR3 DNA follows: TGTGCCAGCTCACCCGACAGGGAGATCGGGGAGCTGTTTTTT. It yields the protein CASSPDREIGELFF.

The chain links TRBV5-1 to TRBJ1-4; D possibly corresponds to TRBD1 (6 bases). The ends were cut back, 0 bases at V and 2 bases at J, with 11 bases in the middle. The CDR3 spans 16 residues. Germline V gives CDR1 SGHRS, CDR2 YFSETQ. The CDR3 coding sequence is TGCGCCAGCAGCTTGGCGGCAGGGGCCACTAATGAAAAACTGTTTTTT. It codes for CASSLAAGATNEKLFF.

The chain combines TRBV5-1 with TRBJ2-1, with a weak D call TRBD1 (6 bases). CDR3 length equals 12 residues. The germline V gene has CDR1 SGHRS and CDR2 YFSETQ. V shed 2 bases and J shed 10 bases, with 10 bases lying between them. This CDR3 is CASSLTGGEQFF. CDR3 bases: TGCGCCAGCAGCTTAACTGGGGGCGAGCAGTTCTTC. The complete variable domain, with remaining parts taken from reference TRBV5-1 and TRBJ2-1, reads KAGVTQTPRYLIKTRGQQVTLSCSPISGHRSVSWYQQTPGQGLQFLFEYFSETQRNKGNFPGRFSGRQFSNSRSEMNVSTLELGDSALYLCASSLTGGEQFFGPGTRLTVL.

This clone was seen a few times. This chain joins TRBV30 and TRBJ1-2; D is ambiguous. The germline V gene encodes CDR1 GTSNPN and CDR2 SVGIG (reference sequence). This CDR3 has 11 amino acids. V was clipped by 3 bases and J by 7 bases, with 9 bases between them. CDR3 bases: TGTGCCTGGAGCACCCTCGGTGGCTACACCTTC. Translation gives CAWSTLGGYTF. The complete variable domain, with remaining parts taken from reference TRBV30 and TRBJ1-2, reads SQTIHQWPATLVQPVGSPLSLECTVEGTSNPNLYWYRQAAGRGLQLLFYSVGIGQISSEVPQNLSASRPQDRQFILSSKKLLLSDSGFYLCAWSTLGGYTFGSGTRLTVV.

The rearrangement uses TRBV9 and TRBJ1-1; tentative D call: TRBD1 (5 bases). V gave up 0 bases and J gave up 1 base, with 7 bases separating them. Germline V lookup: CDR1 SGDLS, CDR2 YYNGEE. The CDR3 sequence is 14 residues long. CDR3 sequence (DNA): TGTGCCAGCAGCGTAGACAGGACGAACACTGAAGCTTTCTTT. Translation gives CASSVDRTNTEAFF. Full variable domain (rest looked up from reference TRBV9 and TRBJ1-1): DSGVTQTPKHLITATGQRVTLRCSPRSGDLSVYWYQQSLDQGLQFLIQYYNGEERAKGNILERFSAQQFPDLHSELNLSSLELGDSALYFCASSVDRTNTEAFFGQGTRLTVV.

The gene calls are TRBV4-3 and TRBJ2-7; 8 bases match TRBD1. The germline CDR1 and CDR2 sequences are LGHNA and YSLEER. The CDR3 is 15 residues long. Germline trimming cut 0 bases from V and 6 bases from J; bases unmatched to any gene: 7. The CDR3 nucleotides are TGCGCCAGCAGCCAAGAACTGGCCAGGGGGCCCGAGCAGTACTTC. This encodes CASSQELARGPEQYF.

This clone is a singleton in its sample. The chain couples TRBV6-1 to TRBJ2-2; 7 bases are a match to TRBD1. CDR1 MNHNS and CDR2 SASEGT come from the germline V gene. The CDR3 has 15 residues. Losses at the gene ends were 1 base for V and 6 bases for J; bases not matched to a gene: 5. The CDR3 loop is CASSEEQGSPGELFF. CDR3 coding DNA: TGTGCCAGCAGTGAAGAACAGGGGAGCCCCGGGGAGCTGTTTTTT.

The chain joins TRBV15 to TRBJ2-6, with 8 bases identical to TRBD1. V gave up 3 bases and J gave up 0 bases; unmatched junction bases: 4. CDR3 length equals 17 residues. CDR1 is LNHNV, CDR2 YYDKDF, per germline (reference sequence). CDR3 nucleotides: TGTGCCACCAGCAGGACAGGGGCCCTCTCTGGGGCCAACGTCCTGACTTTC. Its translation is CATSRTGALSGANVLTF.